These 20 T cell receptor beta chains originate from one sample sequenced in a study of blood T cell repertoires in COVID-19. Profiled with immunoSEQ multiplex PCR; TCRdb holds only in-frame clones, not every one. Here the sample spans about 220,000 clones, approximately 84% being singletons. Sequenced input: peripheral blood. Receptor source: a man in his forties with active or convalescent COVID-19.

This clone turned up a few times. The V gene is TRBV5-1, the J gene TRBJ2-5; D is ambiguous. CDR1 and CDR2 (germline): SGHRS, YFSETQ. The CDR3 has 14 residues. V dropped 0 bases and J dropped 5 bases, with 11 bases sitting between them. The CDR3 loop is CASSLATVGETQYF. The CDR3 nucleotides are TGCGCCAGCAGCTTGGCTACGGTCGGGGAGACCCAGTACTTC.

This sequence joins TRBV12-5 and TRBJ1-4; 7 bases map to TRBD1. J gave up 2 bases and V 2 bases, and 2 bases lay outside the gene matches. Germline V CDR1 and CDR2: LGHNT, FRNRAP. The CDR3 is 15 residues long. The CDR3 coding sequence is TGTGCTAGTGGTTTGATACAGGGGACTAATGAAAAACTGTTTTTT. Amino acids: CASGLIQGTNEKLFF.

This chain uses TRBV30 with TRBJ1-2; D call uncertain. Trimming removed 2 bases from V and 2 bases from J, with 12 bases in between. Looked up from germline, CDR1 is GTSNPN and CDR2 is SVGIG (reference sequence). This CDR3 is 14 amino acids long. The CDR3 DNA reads TGTGCCTGGAGTTACAGCCCTACAAACTATGGCTACACCTTC. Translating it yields CAWSYSPTNYGYTF.

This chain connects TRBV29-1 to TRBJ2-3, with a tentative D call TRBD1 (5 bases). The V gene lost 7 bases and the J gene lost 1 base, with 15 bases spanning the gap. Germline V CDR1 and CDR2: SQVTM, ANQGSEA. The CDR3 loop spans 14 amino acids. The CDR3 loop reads CSGCFVGGTDTQYF. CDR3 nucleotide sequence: TGCAGCGGCTGTTTTGTAGGGGGCACAGATACGCAGTATTTT.

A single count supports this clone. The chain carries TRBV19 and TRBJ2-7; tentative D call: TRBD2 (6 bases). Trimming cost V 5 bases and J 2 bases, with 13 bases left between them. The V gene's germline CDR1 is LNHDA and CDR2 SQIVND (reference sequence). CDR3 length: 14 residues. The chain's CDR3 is CASSPGTGPYEQYF. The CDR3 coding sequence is TGTGCCAGTAGTCCCGGGACTGGCCCCTACGAGCAGTACTTC. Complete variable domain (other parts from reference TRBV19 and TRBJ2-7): DGGITQSPKYLFRKEGQNVTLSCEQNLNHDAMYWYRQDPGQGLRLIYYSQIVNDFQKGDIAEGYSVSREKKESFPLTVTSAQKNPTAFYLCASSPGTGPYEQYFGPGTRLTVT.

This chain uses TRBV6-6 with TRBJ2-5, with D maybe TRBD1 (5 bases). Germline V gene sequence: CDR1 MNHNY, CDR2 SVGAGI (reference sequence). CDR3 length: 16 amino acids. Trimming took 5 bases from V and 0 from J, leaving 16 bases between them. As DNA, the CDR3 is TGTGCCAGCAGTAGGTTAGGAACAGGAGACCAAGAGACCCAGTACTTC. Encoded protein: CASSRLGTGDQETQYF.

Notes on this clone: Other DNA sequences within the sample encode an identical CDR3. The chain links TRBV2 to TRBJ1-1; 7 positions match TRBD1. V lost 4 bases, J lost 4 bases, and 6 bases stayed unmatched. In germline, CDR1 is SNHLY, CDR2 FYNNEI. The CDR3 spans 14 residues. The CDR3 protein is CASSVGRGTTEAFF. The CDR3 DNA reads TGTGCCAGCAGTGTCGGCAGGGGGACCACTGAAGCTTTCTTT.

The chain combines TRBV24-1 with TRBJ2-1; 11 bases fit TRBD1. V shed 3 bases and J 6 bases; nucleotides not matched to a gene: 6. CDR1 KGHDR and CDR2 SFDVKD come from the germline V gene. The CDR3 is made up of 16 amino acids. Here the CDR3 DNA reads TGTGCCACCAGTGATGGACTGGGACAGGGGGTCAATGAGCAGTTCTTC. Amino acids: CATSDGLGQGVNEQFF.

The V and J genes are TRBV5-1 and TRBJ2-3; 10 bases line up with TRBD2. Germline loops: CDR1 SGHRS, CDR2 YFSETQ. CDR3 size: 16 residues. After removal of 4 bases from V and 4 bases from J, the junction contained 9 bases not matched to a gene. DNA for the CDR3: TGCGCCAGCAGCACAACTAGCGGGAATCCGGCAGATACGCAGTATTTT. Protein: CASSTTSGNPADTQYF.

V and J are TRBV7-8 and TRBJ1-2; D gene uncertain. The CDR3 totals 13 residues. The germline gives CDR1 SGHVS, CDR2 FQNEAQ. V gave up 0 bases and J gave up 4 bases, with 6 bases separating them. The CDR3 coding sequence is TGTGCCAGCAGCTTAGCAGTGGCCTATGGCTACACCTTC. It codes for CASSLAVAYGYTF.

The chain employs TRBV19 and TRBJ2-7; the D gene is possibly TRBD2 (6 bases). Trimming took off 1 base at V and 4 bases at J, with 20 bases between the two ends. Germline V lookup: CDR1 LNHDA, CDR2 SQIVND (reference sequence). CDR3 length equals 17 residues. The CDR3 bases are TGTGCCAGTAGTATAGCCTCGTCGGGAGAAGGAGTGTACGAGCAGTACTTC. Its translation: CASSIASSGEGVYEQYF.

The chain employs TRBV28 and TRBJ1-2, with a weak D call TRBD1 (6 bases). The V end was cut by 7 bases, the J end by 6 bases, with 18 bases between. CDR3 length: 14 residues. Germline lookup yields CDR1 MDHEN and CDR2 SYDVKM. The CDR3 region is CASIPGHLGDGYTF. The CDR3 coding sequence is TGTGCCAGCATCCCGGGACACCTAGGGGATGGCTACACCTTC.

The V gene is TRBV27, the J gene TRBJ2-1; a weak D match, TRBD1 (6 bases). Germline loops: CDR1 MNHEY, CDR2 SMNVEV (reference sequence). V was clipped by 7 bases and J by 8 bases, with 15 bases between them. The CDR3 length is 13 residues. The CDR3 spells CASTFDRSYEQFF. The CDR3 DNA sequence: TGTGCCAGCACCTTCGACAGGAGCTATGAGCAGTTCTTC.

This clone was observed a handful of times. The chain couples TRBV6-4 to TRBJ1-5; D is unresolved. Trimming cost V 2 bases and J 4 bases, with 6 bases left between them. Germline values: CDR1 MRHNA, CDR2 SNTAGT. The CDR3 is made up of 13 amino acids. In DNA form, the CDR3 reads TGTGCCAGCAGTGACGGGGAGAATCAGCCCCAGCATTTT. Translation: CASSDGENQPQHF.

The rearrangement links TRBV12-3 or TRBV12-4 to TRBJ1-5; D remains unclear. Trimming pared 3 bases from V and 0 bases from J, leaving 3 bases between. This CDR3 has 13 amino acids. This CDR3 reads CASSFRSNQPQHF. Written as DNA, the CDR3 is TGTGCCAGCAGTTTCCGTAGCAATCAGCCCCAGCATTTT.

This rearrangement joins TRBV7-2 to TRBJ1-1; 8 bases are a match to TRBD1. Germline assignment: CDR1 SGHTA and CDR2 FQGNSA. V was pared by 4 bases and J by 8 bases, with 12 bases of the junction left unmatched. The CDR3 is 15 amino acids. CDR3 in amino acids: CASSSTSGGEKEAFF. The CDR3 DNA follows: TGTGCCAGCAGCTCCACTTCAGGGGGCGAAAAGGAAGCTTTCTTT.

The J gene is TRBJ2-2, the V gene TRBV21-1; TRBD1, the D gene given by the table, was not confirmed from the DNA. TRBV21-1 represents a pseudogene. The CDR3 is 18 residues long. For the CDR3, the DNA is TGTGCCAGCAGCAAAGAGGTGGAAAGGGGGCAGGGCACCGGGGAGCTGTTTTTT. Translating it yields CASSKEVERGQGTGELFF.

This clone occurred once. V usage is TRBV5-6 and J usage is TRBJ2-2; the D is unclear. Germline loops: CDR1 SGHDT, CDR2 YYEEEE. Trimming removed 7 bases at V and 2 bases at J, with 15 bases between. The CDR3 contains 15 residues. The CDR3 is CASLHRRSNTGELFF. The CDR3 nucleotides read TGTGCCAGCCTCCATCGCAGATCAAACACCGGGGAGCTGTTTTTT.

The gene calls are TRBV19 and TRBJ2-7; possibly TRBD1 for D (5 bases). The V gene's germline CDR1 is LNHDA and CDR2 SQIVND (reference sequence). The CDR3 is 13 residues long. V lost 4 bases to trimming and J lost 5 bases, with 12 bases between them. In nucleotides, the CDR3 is TGTGCCAGTAGTACATCCAGGGTCCACGAGCAGTACTTC. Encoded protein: CASSTSRVHEQYF.

CDR3 loop: CASSVGILGLKSYEQYF. The CDR3 DNA reads as TGTGCCAGCAGCGTAGGGATCTTGGGGCTAAAATCCTACGAGCAGTACTTC. The chain links TRBV9 to TRBJ2-7; possibly TRBD1 for D (5 bases). V was shortened by 0 bases and J by 1 base, with 17 bases between the two germline ends. Germline CDR1 SGDLS, CDR2 YYNGEE. The CDR3 loop spans 17 amino acids.